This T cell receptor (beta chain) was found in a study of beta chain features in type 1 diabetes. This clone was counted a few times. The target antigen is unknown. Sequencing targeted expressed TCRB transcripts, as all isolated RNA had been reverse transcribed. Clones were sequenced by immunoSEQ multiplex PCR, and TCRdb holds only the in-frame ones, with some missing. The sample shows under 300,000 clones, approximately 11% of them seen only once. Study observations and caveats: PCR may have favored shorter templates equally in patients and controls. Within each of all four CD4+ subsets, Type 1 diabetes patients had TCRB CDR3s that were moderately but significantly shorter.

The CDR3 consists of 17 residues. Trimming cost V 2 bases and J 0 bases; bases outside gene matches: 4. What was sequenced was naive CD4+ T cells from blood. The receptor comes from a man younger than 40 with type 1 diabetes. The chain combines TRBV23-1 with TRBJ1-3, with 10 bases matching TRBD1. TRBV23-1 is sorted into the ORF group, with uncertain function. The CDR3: CASSQGDRGNSGNTIYF. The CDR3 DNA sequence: TGCGCCAGCAGTCAAGGGGACAGGGGTAACTCTGGAAACACCATATATTTT.